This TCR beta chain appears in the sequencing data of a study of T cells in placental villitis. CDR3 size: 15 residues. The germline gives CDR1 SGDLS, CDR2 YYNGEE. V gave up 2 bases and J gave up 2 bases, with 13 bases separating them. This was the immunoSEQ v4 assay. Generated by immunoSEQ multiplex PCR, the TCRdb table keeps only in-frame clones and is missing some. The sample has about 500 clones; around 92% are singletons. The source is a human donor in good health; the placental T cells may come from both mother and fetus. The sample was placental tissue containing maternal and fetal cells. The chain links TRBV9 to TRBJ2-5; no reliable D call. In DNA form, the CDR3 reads TGTGCCAGCAGCGTTGAAGGGCTAGATCAAGAGACCCAGTACTTC. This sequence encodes CASSVEGLDQETQYF.